This passage covers 25 T cell receptor beta chains from one sample sequenced in a study of OX40 agonist ivuxolimab in advanced cancers. The repertoire was sequenced with immunoSEQ multiplex PCR; TCRdb's copy has only in-frame clones and lacks some. The sample contains about 8,900 clones, 66% of which appear only once. The source was CD4+ or CD8+ T cells sorted from blood, collected in a trial of the OX40 agonist ivuxolimab. The receptor set was obtained from an adult with an advanced solid tumor such as melanoma, head and neck, liver or kidney cancer.

The chain is built from TRBV4-1 and TRBJ1-1; D gene uncertain. V was clipped by 0 bases and J by 3 bases, with 11 bases between them. CDR3 size: 15 residues. The germline V gene encodes CDR1 MGHRA and CDR2 YSYEKL. CDR3 nucleotide sequence: TGCGCCAGCAGCCAAGATCGATCGGTACACACTGAAGCTTTCTTT. Its translation is CASSQDRSVHTEAFF.

This clone was seen more than once but under ten times. The chain has TRBV6-5 and TRBJ1-2, with 9 bases aligning to TRBD1. With V trimmed by 7 bases and J by 5 bases, 8 bases remained unmatched. The germline CDR1 and CDR2 sequences are MNHEY and SVGAGI. There are 14 residues in the CDR3. The CDR3 region has the DNA TGTGCCAGCAACCGACAGGGGGGATCTTATGGCTACACCTTC. Residues: CASNRQGGSYGYTF.

The chain links TRBV27 to TRBJ2-5; D unresolved. The CDR3 is made up of 11 amino acids. The V end was cut by 2 bases, the J end by 4 bases, with 2 bases between. Looked up from germline, CDR1 is MNHEY and CDR2 is SMNVEV (reference sequence). CDR3: CASSLGETQYF. The CDR3 DNA is TGTGCCAGCAGTTTAGGAGAGACCCAGTACTTC.

CDR3 residues: CASSLTGYSSGNTIYF. CDR3 in DNA: TGTGCCAGCAGTCTGACAGGTTACAGCTCTGGAAACACCATATATTTT. This rearrangement joins TRBV28 to TRBJ1-3, with D perhaps matching TRBD1 (6 bases). The CDR3 consists of 16 residues. The ends were cut back, 5 bases at V and 0 bases at J, with 14 bases in the middle. Germline V gives CDR1 MDHEN, CDR2 SYDVKM.

A note on this clone: The same CDR3 also results from other DNA sequences found in this sample. The J gene is TRBJ2-3, the V gene TRBV6-1, with 10 bases fitting TRBD2. Germline CDR1 is MNHNS and CDR2 is SASEGT. CDR3 length: 15 amino acids. V was clipped by 0 bases and J by 4 bases; unmatched bases: 1. CDR3 sequence (DNA): TGTGCCAGCAGTGAAGCGCTAGCGGGAGCAGATACGCAGTATTTT. It specifies CASSEALAGADTQYF.

This clone was counted only a few times. This chain links TRBV5-6 with TRBJ1-2; 8 nucleotides agree with TRBD1. V dropped 5 bases and J dropped 4; count of bases not matched to a gene: 7. The CDR3 spans 14 residues. Per the germline V gene, CDR1 is SGHDT and CDR2 is YYEEEE. DNA of the CDR3: TGTGCCAGCAGACCTCGGACAGGGATCTATGGCTACACCTTC. This gives the protein CASRPRTGIYGYTF.

This sequence joins TRBV11-3 and TRBJ2-1, with a possible D match to TRBD1 (6 bases). CDR1 is SGHNT and CDR2 is YENEEA in the germline V gene. The CDR3 length is 15 residues. V gave up 4 bases and J gave up 2 bases, with 12 bases separating them. The CDR3 DNA reads as TGTGCCAGCAGCTCTACAGGGAGTCCCTACAATGAGCAGTTCTTC. This sequence encodes CASSSTGSPYNEQFF.

The chain has TRBV6-1 and TRBJ1-1; no clear D. V shed 8 bases and J shed 0 bases, with 10 bases lying between them. The CDR3 extends over 13 amino acids. CDR1 and CDR2 from the germline V gene are MNHNS and SASEGT. CDR3 protein: CASAKGVNTEAFF. The CDR3 DNA reads as TGTGCCAGCGCGAAAGGAGTGAACACTGAAGCTTTCTTT.

The gene calls are TRBV27 and TRBJ2-7, with 10 nucleotides matching TRBD2. J gave up 2 bases and V 6 bases, and 7 bases lay outside the gene matches. This CDR3 contains 15 residues. CDR1 MNHEY and CDR2 SMNVEV come from the germline V gene (reference sequence). For the CDR3, the DNA is TGTGCCAGCAGACCACTAGCGGGAAGAACCTACGAGCAGTACTTC. It encodes CASRPLAGRTYEQYF.

CDR3 sequence reads: CASSIYHNSNQPQHF. For the CDR3, the DNA is TGTGCCAGTAGTATATACCATAATAGCAATCAGCCCCAGCATTTT. The chain recombines TRBV19 with TRBJ1-5; no reliable D call. The ends were cut back, 2 bases at V and 0 bases at J, with 8 bases in the middle. CDR3 size: 15 residues. The germline V gene has CDR1 LNHDA and CDR2 SQIVND (reference sequence).

The rearrangement links TRBV18 to TRBJ2-1, with D possibly matching TRBD2 (6 bases). This CDR3 has 17 residues. Trimming pared 6 bases from V and 0 bases from J, leaving 18 bases between. Germline V gene data show CDR1 as KGHSH and CDR2 as LQKENI. The CDR3 coding sequence is TGTGCCAGCTCCGAAGGGGCGGGATGGAGCTCCTACAATGAGCAGTTCTTC. Residues: CASSEGAGWSSYNEQFF.

The chain employs TRBV27 and TRBJ2-1; D perhaps matches TRBD2 (6 bases). The CDR3 is 14 residues long. Between the trimmed V and J ends, which lost 8 bases and 7 bases, there was a span of 18 bases. CDR1 and CDR2 from the germline V gene are MNHEY and SMNVEV (reference sequence). CDR3 sequence: CASGFNGGANEQFF. The CDR3 DNA follows: TGTGCCAGCGGCTTTAACGGGGGAGCGAATGAGCAGTTCTTC.

In DNA form, the CDR3 reads TGTGCCAGCAGACCGGGACACTCCTACGAGCAGTACTTC. This encodes CASRPGHSYEQYF. This chain uses TRBV5-4 with TRBJ2-7, with D perhaps TRBD1 (6 bases). Germline CDR1 and CDR2: SGHNT and YYREEE (reference sequence). The length of the CDR3 is 13 residues. Trimming took off 5 bases at V and 0 bases at J, with 9 bases between the two ends.

V gene TRBV9 combines with J gene TRBJ2-3, with 8 bases aligning to TRBD2. With V trimmed by 6 bases and J by 4 bases, 7 bases remained unmatched. CDR1 and CDR2 from the germline V gene are SGDLS and YYNGEE. The CDR3 runs 14 residues. The CDR3 loop reads CASTEAGVPDTQYF. CDR3 sequence (DNA): TGTGCCAGCACCGAAGCGGGAGTGCCAGATACGCAGTATTTT.

This clone was recorded only once. This sequence joins TRBV7-3 and TRBJ2-1; the match to TRBD1 covers 9 bases. CDR1 and CDR2 (germline): SGHTA, FQGTGA. The CDR3 length is 14 residues. The V segment lost 8 bases and the J segment 4 bases; nucleotides outside the gene matches: 6. The CDR3 protein is CASGTGWGYNEQFF. The CDR3 DNA reads TGTGCCAGCGGGACAGGGTGGGGATACAATGAGCAGTTCTTC. The whole variable domain, filled in from reference TRBV7-3 and TRBJ2-1, reads GAGVSQTPSNKVTEKGKYVELRCDPISGHTALYWYRQSLGQGPEFLIYFQGTGAADDSGLPNDRFFAVRPEGSVSTLKIQRTERGDSAVYLCASGTGWGYNEQFFGPGTRLTVL.

The chain carries TRBV27 and TRBJ2-3; 7 bases line up with TRBD1. The germline gives CDR1 MNHEY, CDR2 SMNVEV (reference sequence). The length of the CDR3 is 15 residues. Trimming took 6 bases from V and 5 from J; bases not matched to a gene: 11. CDR3 in DNA: TGTGCCAGCAGGCACAGGGGCGGGCCGGGAGATACGCAGTATTTT. Its translation is CASRHRGGPGDTQYF.

This chain links TRBV27 with TRBJ2-2, with TRBD1 as a possible D gene (6 bases). Trimming removed 3 bases at V and 6 bases at J, with 11 bases between. Germline V CDR1 and CDR2: MNHEY, SMNVEV (reference sequence). This CDR3 region has 14 residues. The chain's CDR3 is CASSLSGAPGELFF. CDR3 coding DNA: TGTGCCAGCAGTTTGTCAGGGGCGCCCGGGGAGCTGTTTTTT.

In regard to this clone: A clone one base away is much larger, so this may be a read error. The rearrangement joins TRBV9 to TRBJ1-3; weak D call: TRBD1 (5 bases). Trimming cost V 3 bases and J 4 bases, with 17 bases left between them. Germline V CDR1 and CDR2: SGDLS, YYNGEE. This CDR3 has 16 amino acids. The CDR3 reads CASSDLGGTNGNTIYF. The CDR3 nucleotides read TGTGCCAGCAGCGATCTGGGGGGTACTAACGGAAACACCATATATTTT.

The chain uses TRBV28 and TRBJ2-5; 7 bases align to TRBD1. The DNA end lines up better with TRBJ2-7; the J call may be wrong. CDR3 length: 15 amino acids. CDR1 is MDHEN and CDR2 is SYDVKM in the germline V gene. CDR3 bases: TGTGCCAGCAGGATCCGACAGGGTTATTCCTACGAGCAGTACTTC. Its translation: CASRIRQGYSYEQYF.

This chain's CDR3 is CASSEPRGGDGYTF. The CDR3 nucleotides read TGTGCCAGCAGTGAACCCCGGGGGGGCGATGGCTACACCTTC. This chain connects TRBV2 to TRBJ1-2; D perhaps matches TRBD1 (6 bases). Trimming took off 2 bases at V and 6 bases at J, with 13 bases between the two ends. Germline V CDR1 and CDR2: SNHLY, FYNNEI. The CDR3 has 14 amino acids.

The CDR3 reads CASSEWTSGVAYEQYF. CDR3 nucleotides: TGTGCCAGCAGTGAATGGACTAGCGGGGTAGCGTACGAGCAGTACTTC. The chain links TRBV6-1 to TRBJ2-7, with TRBD2 matching over 12 bases. Germline V gene sequence: CDR1 MNHNS, CDR2 SASEGT. This CDR3 comprises 16 residues. V trimming: 2 bases; J trimming: 4 bases; junction bases outside the gene matches: 6.

The gene calls are TRBV4-1 and TRBJ1-6; 7 bases are shared with TRBD1. The CDR3 consists of 16 residues. After removal of 0 bases from V and 10 bases from J, the junction contained 9 bases not matched to a gene. From germline, CDR1 is MGHRA and CDR2 YSYEKL. Written as DNA, the CDR3 is TGCGCCAGCAGCCAAGAGGGGGGGACAGCTGGGTCACCCCTCCACTTT. Its protein product is CASSQEGGTAGSPLHF.

The CDR3 DNA follows: TGTGCCTGGAGTAGTCCGGGACAGGGTTTAGTCGGGGAGCTGTTTTTT. This codes for CAWSSPGQGLVGELFF. The V gene is TRBV30, the J gene TRBJ2-2, with 9 bases fitting TRBD1. CDR1 and CDR2 (germline): GTSNPN, SVGIG (reference sequence). CDR3 length equals 16 residues. Trimming at V came to 2 bases and at J to 7 bases, leaving 11 bases not matched to a gene. Complete variable domain (other parts from reference TRBV30 and TRBJ2-2): SQTIHQWPATLVQPVGSPLSLECTVEGTSNPNLYWYRQAAGRGLQLLFYSVGIGQISSEVPQNLSASRPQDRQFILSSKKLLLSDSGFYLCAWSSPGQGLVGELFFGEGSRLTVL.

This sequence joins TRBV4-2 and TRBJ2-1; possible D gene TRBD2, 5 bases. The germline CDR1 and CDR2 sequences are LGHNA and YNFKEQ. The CDR3 covers 13 residues. Trimming took off 2 bases at V and 7 bases at J, with 9 bases between the two ends. Here the CDR3 reads CASSQSGGNEQFF. The CDR3, as DNA: TGTGCCAGCAGCCAAAGCGGCGGAAATGAGCAGTTCTTC.

This chain connects TRBV2 to TRBJ1-3, with 8 nucleotides matching TRBD1. CDR1 is SNHLY, CDR2 FYNNEI, per germline. This CDR3 contains 15 residues. J gave up 4 bases and V 5 bases, and 7 bases lay outside the gene matches. The CDR3: CASSPRQGLGNTIYF. The DNA for the CDR3 is TGTGCCAGCAGTCCCCGACAGGGGCTGGGAAACACCATATATTTT.